The rows below give T cell receptor beta chains drawn from one sample of a study of shared clonotypes between healthy human individuals. The assay was immunoSEQ multiplex PCR, and TCRdb's table has in-frame clones only and misses some. The profile shows millions of clones, roughly 95% of them singletons. The source material was naive CD8+ T cells sorted from blood. The origin of the receptors is a man aged 18-30 years in good health. Both conserved end residues are trimmed from each CDR3. The order of the fields is CDR3 length, J gene, clone size, V gene, CDR3 protein. A clone size is listed for some rows: how often the clone was seen (once, few, many), or a class if it is expanded.

13 | TRBJ2-7 | . | TRBV7-2 | ASSFVGLAMRLQY
13 | TRBJ1-5 | . | TRBV5-6 | ASSLQGLGNQPQH
14 | TRBJ2-7 | few | TRBV6-7 | ASSYRKTGFAYEQY
17 | TRBJ1-2 | . | TRBV5-1 | ASSFYGWTGEGGNYGYT
13 | TRBJ2-7 | once | TRBV5-6 | ASSLRFTLQREQY
13 | TRBJ1-1 | . | TRBV4-3 | ASSQSKEMNTEAF
14 | TRBJ1-5 | . | TRBV28 | ASSPHKGVSNQPQH
12 | TRBJ1-2 | . | TRBV5-4 | ASSLDRGHDGYT
14 | TRBJ2-3 | . | TRBV28 | ASSFPLQGSKDTQY
15 | TRBJ1-1 | . | TRBV10-3 | AISEPKGQGANTEAF
13 | TRBJ1-2 | . | TRBV9 | ASSVAGDRPYGYT
13 | TRBJ2-1 | . | TRBV7-9 | ASSLGTGGRDEQF
15 | TRBJ1-2 | . | TRBV11-1 | ASSLERRQGSNYGYT
14 | TRBJ2-7 | . | TRBV10-1 | ASSGRRASGIYEQY
15 | TRBJ2-3 | . | TRBV11-2 | ASSLELAGIGTDTQY
12 | TRBJ2-7 | once | TRBV5-6 | ASSLGQGWHEQY
12 | TRBJ1-1 | . | TRBV4-3 | ASSQGPPSTEAF
9 | TRBJ2-7 | once | TRBV2 | ASSEGGRMH
13 | TRBJ1-2 | . | TRBV5-6 | ASSPGQSLLHGYT
11 | TRBJ1-1 | . | TRBV9 | ASSVGSDFEAF
14 | TRBJ2-7 | . | TRBV7-2 | ASSYPLEGGPYEQY
12 | TRBJ2-3 | . | TRBV4-1 | ASSDGGGADTQY
14 | TRBJ2-5 | . | TRBV13 | ASSLVGKSYQETQY
12 | TRBJ2-1 | . | TRBV9 | ASSPPTGSNEQF
16 | TRBJ2-3 | . | TRBV9 | ASSVSKLAGGGTDTQY
15 | TRBJ2-2 | . | TRBV25-1 | ASSELGSDSNTGELF
14 | TRBJ2-2 | . | TRBV7-9 | ASSLVTGRTTGELF
12 | TRBJ2-7 | . | TRBV12-5 | ASGLVWDYYEQY
12 | TRBJ1-6 | . | TRBV27 | ASTPTGSKSPLH
10 | TRBJ1-1 | . | TRBV9 | ASSVEGGPAF
12 | TRBJ1-2 | . | TRBV28 | ASSLWGAAVGYT
12 | TRBJ2-1 | . | TRBV10-2 | ASSESYSSPEQF
12 | TRBJ1-2 | . | TRBV5-4 | ASSPDRGGYGYT
10 | TRBJ2-2 | . | TRBV19 | ASTGYTGELF
13 | TRBJ1-6 | . | TRBV30 | AWSVGELYNSPLH
14 | TRBJ1-2 | . | TRBV4-3 | ASSQEYGEVDYGYT
15 | TRBJ2-3 | . | TRBV27 | ASSEVGARAVTDTQY
17 | TRBJ2-1 | once | TRBV7-9 | ASSLGETGAGTRWNEQF
9 | TRBJ2-7 | . | TRBV4-1 | ASSQGEEQY
14 | TRBJ2-7 | . | TRBV6-5 | ASSSFSGGPSYEQY
12 | TRBJ2-2 | once | TRBV2 | ASLWGEDTGELF
13 | TRBJ2-7 | . | TRBV6-1 | ASTLRQDSLTEQY
12 | TRBJ2-1 | . | TRBV27 | ASGRDRVVNEQF
14 | TRBJ2-7 | . | TRBV21-1 | ASSIPLSDSTYEQY
11 | TRBJ2-5 | . | TRBV6-5 | ASKGQGTETQY
11 | TRBJ1-2 | . | TRBV6-6 | ASFADRVDGYT
15 | TRBJ2-3 | . | TRBV2 | ASSEEPLAGEVDTQY
12 | TRBJ2-7 | . | TRBV11-3 | ASSPRDFPYEQY
12 | TRBJ2-5 | . | TRBV7-9 | ASSLAGGAETQY
15 | TRBJ2-2 | . | TRBV10-3 | AIDRDGNIPNTGELF
13 | TRBJ2-7 | . | TRBV19 | ASSIGTSGSDEQY
16 | TRBJ2-1 | . | TRBV27 | ASSLLAGGMTSYNEQF
13 | TRBJ1-5 | . | TRBV28 | ASSLDRGSNQPQH
12 | TRBJ2-7 | . | TRBV21-1 | AKMSGRDTYEQY
10 | TRBJ2-1 | once | TRBV30 | AWSPSYNEQF
12 | TRBJ2-5 | . | TRBV7-8 | ASSTGLAKETQY
11 | TRBJ1-5 | . | TRBV7-9 | ASSLGAGQPQH
13 | TRBJ2-2 | . | TRBV27 | ASSLSIEGVGELF
11 | TRBJ2-5 | few | TRBV28 | ASSLGGLETQY
12 | TRBJ1-4 | . | TRBV30 | AWSVTAPNEKLF